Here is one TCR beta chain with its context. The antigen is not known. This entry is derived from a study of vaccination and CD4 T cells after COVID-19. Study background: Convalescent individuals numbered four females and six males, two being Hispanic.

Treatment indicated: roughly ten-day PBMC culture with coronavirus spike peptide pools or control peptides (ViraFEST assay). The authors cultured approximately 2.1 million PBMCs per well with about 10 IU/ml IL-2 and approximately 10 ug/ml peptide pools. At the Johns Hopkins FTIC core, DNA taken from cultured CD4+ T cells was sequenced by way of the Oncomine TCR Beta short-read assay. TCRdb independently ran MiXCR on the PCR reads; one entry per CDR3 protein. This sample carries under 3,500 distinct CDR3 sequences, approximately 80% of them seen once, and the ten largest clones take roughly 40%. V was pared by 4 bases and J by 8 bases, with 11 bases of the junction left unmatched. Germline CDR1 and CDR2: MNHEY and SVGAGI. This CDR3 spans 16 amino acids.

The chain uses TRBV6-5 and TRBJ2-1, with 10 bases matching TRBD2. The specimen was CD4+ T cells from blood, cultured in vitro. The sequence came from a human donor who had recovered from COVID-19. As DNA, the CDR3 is TGTGCCAGCAGTTCCCCCTGGAGCGGGGGGGCCGATGAGCAGTTCTTC. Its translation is CASSSPWSGGADEQFF.